This T cell receptor beta chain was sequenced in a study of T cell responses to AZD1222 COVID-19 vaccine. As for the study in general: Recipients boosted at about 4 weeks or about 12 weeks are pooled.

With respect to this clone: The antigen remains unidentified.

Findings and caveats of the study: Samples come after the peak T cell response, not at day 14. With two AZD1222 doses given, Spike-specific TCR breadth and depth both rose. Nearly half of spike-specific TCRs reportedly target variant regions that are unmutated in the B.1.351 and B.1.1.7 variants.

V lost 1 base to trimming and J lost 0 bases; unmatched junction nucleotides: 8. The CDR3 contains 18 residues. From germline, CDR1 is LGHDT and CDR2 YNNKEL (reference sequence). Data came from immunoSEQ multiplex PCR; TCRdb stores just in-frame clones and leaves some out. The table shows over 75,000 clones, with more than 70% occurring only once. This TCR derives from an adult in good health. The sequences come from peripheral blood, collected on day 0 of AZD1222 vaccination. The J gene is TRBJ2-1, the V gene TRBV3-1 (or the pseudogene TRBV3-2); TRBD2 aligns across 8 bases. CDR3 DNA: TGTGCCAGCAGCCAAGTCCTAGCGGGCCTAGACTCCTACAATGAGCAGTTCTTC. It specifies CASSQVLAGLDSYNEQFF.